The rows below give T cell receptor beta chains drawn from one sample of a study of T cells in Graves' hyperthyroidism and ophthalmopathy. TCRdb re-called the multiplex PCR reads with MiXCR, one entry per CDR3 protein. Here the sample spans approximately 600,000 distinct CDR3 sequences, over 12% being singletons. The specimen was blood. All receptors come from a woman in her forties with Graves' ophthalmopathy. Both conserved end residues are part of each CDR3. Fields, in order: CDR3 DNA, CDR3 protein, CDR3 length, J gene, V gene, D gene, clone size. The D gene is left open where the match is weak. Only some rows state a clone size, as once, few, many or a class for expanded clones.

TGCAGTGCTAGGGAGGTTGTCTCCGGGGAGCTGTTTTTT CSAREVVSGELFF 13 TRBJ2-2 TRBV20-1 . few
TGTGCCAGCAGCTTAGGCCGGGACAGGTTCAATCAGCCCCAGCATTTT CASSLGRDRFNQPQHF 16 TRBJ1-5 TRBV11-2 TRBD1 few
TGTGCCAGCAGCGTAGGAGATCTGAACACTGAAGCTTTCTTT CASSVGDLNTEAFF 14 TRBJ1-1 TRBV9 . .
TGCAGTGCTAAGGGGACAGGATCCTACGAGCAGTACTTC CSAKGTGSYEQYF 13 TRBJ2-7 TRBV20-1 TRBD1 medium-sized
TGCAGCGTCACCAACAGGGGAGGAGATGTTGAGCAGTACTTC CSVTNRGGDVEQYF 14 TRBJ2-7 TRBV29-1 . many
TGCAGCGCCGTCAGGGTAGGAACCTACGAGCAGTACTTC CSAVRVGTYEQYF 13 TRBJ2-7 TRBV29-1 . many
TGTGCCAGCAGCTTAAGGTTCCTACAGGGATCTGGAAACACCATATATTTT CASSLRFLQGSGNTIYF 17 TRBJ1-3 TRBV7-2 . many
TGTGCTATCTCCGGGACTAGCGGCTACGAGCAGTACTTC CAISGTSGYEQYF 13 TRBJ2-7 TRBV7-9 TRBD2 .
TGCAGCGTAGTACAGGGCGGCGCTGAAGCTTTCTTT CSVVQGGAEAFF 12 TRBJ1-1 TRBV29-1 . many
TGTGCCAGCACCGCAGACAGCTCGAACACTGAAGCTTTCTTT CASTADSSNTEAFF 14 TRBJ1-1 TRBV6-2/TRBV6-3 . many
TGTGCCAGCAGCCGCGGGCTAGCGGAACTGTACCAAGAGACCCAGTACTTC CASSRGLAELYQETQYF 17 TRBJ2-5 TRBV11-1 TRBD2 .
TGTGCCAGCAGTAAGACAGGGTTGGTCTACGAGCAGTACTTC CASSKTGLVYEQYF 14 TRBJ2-7 TRBV28 TRBD1 many
TGTGCCAGCAGTCGAAAAGCGGGTGGGGCAAGGGGAGATACGCAGTATTTT CASSRKAGGARGDTQYF 17 TRBJ2-3 TRBV27 . many
TGTGCCAGCAGCTTAAAGATGACGAACACCGGGGAGCTGTTTTTT CASSLKMTNTGELFF 15 TRBJ2-2 TRBV7-8 . many
TGCAGTGCTAGAGATTTGGGGGCAGGGGGCACCGGGGAGCTATTTTTT CSARDLGAGGTGELFF 16 TRBJ2-2 TRBV20-1 TRBD1 few
TGTGCCAGCAGTGAATGGGACGGACTCACCGGGGAGCTGTTTTTT CASSEWDGLTGELFF 15 TRBJ2-2 TRBV6-1 . few
TGTGCCAGCAGTTTGGGGCTTCAAGGAACCCAGTACTTC CASSLGLQGTQYF 13 TRBJ2-5 TRBV27 . many
TGTGCCAGCAGCCTTCGGACCCCGGCGAACACCGGGGAGCTGTTTTTT CASSLRTPANTGELFF 16 TRBJ2-2 TRBV7-8 . many
TGTGCCAGCAGCTTAGTCCTCACTGAAGCTTTCTTT CASSLVLTEAFF 12 TRBJ1-1 TRBV7-9 . many
TGTGCCAGCAGCACGGAAAGAGGGGGTGAAGCTTTCTTT CASSTERGGEAFF 13 TRBJ1-1 TRBV11-2 . many
TGTGCCAGCAGCTTAGGGCCTGGCATATTTAGCTCTGGGGCCAACGTCCTGACTTTC CASSLGPGIFSSGANVLTF 19 TRBJ2-6 TRBV7-2 . .
TGCAGTGCTAGAATGCTAGCGGGAAACGCTCAAGAGACCCAGTACTTC CSARMLAGNAQETQYF 16 TRBJ2-5 TRBV20-1 TRBD2 many
TGTGCCAGTAGTATAGATCGGGCAGGGGGCCAAGAGACCCAGTACTTC CASSIDRAGGQETQYF 16 TRBJ2-5 TRBV19 TRBD1 many
TGTGCCAGCAGTTATCTTACCTACGAGCAGTACTTC CASSYLTYEQYF 12 TRBJ2-7 TRBV6-2/TRBV6-3 . many
TGTGCCACCAGTGATCCCACCCACCCGATTAGCTCCTACAATGAGCAGTTCTTC CATSDPTHPISSYNEQFF 18 TRBJ2-1 TRBV24-1 . few
TGTGCCAGCAGTGCGCGACAGGGGCCAAATTCACCCCTCCACTTT CASSARQGPNSPLHF 15 TRBJ1-6 TRBV27 TRBD1 few
TGCGCCAGCAGCCCAGGACAAGGGCAGCTGAACACTGAAGCTTTCTTT CASSPGQGQLNTEAFF 16 TRBJ1-1 TRBV4-1 . .
TGTGCCAGTAGTATCGGGGTCCCCAATCAGCCCCAGCATTTT CASSIGVPNQPQHF 14 TRBJ1-5 TRBV19 . many
TGTGCCAGCAGGGGGACAGCAGGAAACACCATATATTTT CASRGTAGNTIYF 13 TRBJ1-3 TRBV28 TRBD1 many
TGTGCCTGGAGCAGGGTCTCCTACGAGCAGTACTTC CAWSRVSYEQYF 12 TRBJ2-7 TRBV30 . many
TGTGCCACCAGTGAGACCATAGACACCGGGGAGCTGTTTTTT CATSETIDTGELFF 14 TRBJ2-2 TRBV24-1 . many
TGTGCCAGCAGTCCGTCAGGGGGCGAATACGAGCAGTACTTC CASSPSGGEYEQYF 14 TRBJ2-7 TRBV6-1 TRBD1 many
TGTGCCAGCAGTCGGGGGTCCTCTGGAAACACCATATATTTT CASSRGSSGNTIYF 14 TRBJ1-3 TRBV12-3/TRBV12-4 . many
TGTGCCAGCAGTTACTCGATCCTGACAGAAGTCCGCTATGGCTACACCTTC CASSYSILTEVRYGYTF 17 TRBJ1-2 TRBV6-5 . .
TGTGCCAGCAGACCGAGCGGGAGCTGGGGAGAGACCCAGTACTTC CASRPSGSWGETQYF 15 TRBJ2-5 TRBV3-1 TRBD2 few
TGTGCCAGCAGTGAAGGTGGCCTAGCGGGAGGATCAGAGACCCAGTACTTC CASSEGGLAGGSETQYF 17 TRBJ2-5 TRBV6-1 TRBD2 .
TGTGCCAGCAGCTTAAGCCAGGTCGGGGGCGCTGACTTAGGGCAGTACTTC CASSLSQVGGADLGQYF 17 TRBJ2-7 TRBV11-2 . few
TGTGCCAGCAGTGCCCGACTAGCCGTGGACCAAGAGACCCAGTACTTC CASSARLAVDQETQYF 16 TRBJ2-5 TRBV6-1 TRBD2 .
TGTGCCAGCAGCCAAGCGGGGACAGGCACTGAAGCTTTCTTT CASSQAGTGTEAFF 14 TRBJ1-1 TRBV3-1 TRBD1 many
TGTGCCAGCAGTTACAGGGACCTACAGCGGTTTAACACCGGGGAGCTGTTTTTT CASSYRDLQRFNTGELFF 18 TRBJ2-2 TRBV6-2/TRBV6-3 . many
TGTGCCAGTAGTTCACAACAGGGCTACGAGCAGTACTTC CASSSQQGYEQYF 13 TRBJ2-7 TRBV19 . many
TGTGCCAGCGGAAGGGACAGGGCAGCTAAAGCTGAAGCTTTCTTT CASGRDRAAKAEAFF 15 TRBJ1-1 TRBV28 TRBD1 many
TGTGCCAGCAGCCCCCTAGGGAGCACTGAAGCTTTCTTT CASSPLGSTEAFF 13 TRBJ1-1 TRBV12-3/TRBV12-4 . few
TGTGCCAGCACCCTGGGTCCGGGGCCGAATTCACCCCTCCACTTT CASTLGPGPNSPLHF 15 TRBJ1-6 TRBV27 . many
TGTGCCAGCAGTTTCATAATCCTCTCCGGGACTAGCGGGGCAGAGACCCAGTACTTC CASSFIILSGTSGAETQYF 19 TRBJ2-5 TRBV6-2/TRBV6-3 TRBD2 many
TGTGCCAGCGAGTCGACTAGCGGGACCTGGGAGACCCAGTACTTC CASESTSGTWETQYF 15 TRBJ2-5 TRBV5-8 TRBD2 many
TGTGCTAGTGGTTACCCTGGGACATCTGGCTACACCTTC CASGYPGTSGYTF 13 TRBJ1-2 TRBV12-5 . many
TGTGCCAGCAGTTTGAGGGGGGGCACATCGAGCCTCTACGAGCAGTACTTC CASSLRGGTSSLYEQYF 17 TRBJ2-7 TRBV12-3/TRBV12-4 . many
TGCAGTGCTGCCGACAGCGACACCTACGAGCAGTACTTC CSAADSDTYEQYF 13 TRBJ2-7 TRBV20-1 . many
TGTGCCAGCAGCTTAGGCGGGAGAGGGAGCACCGGGGAGCTGTTTTTT CASSLGGRGSTGELFF 16 TRBJ2-2 TRBV13 . .
TGTGCCAGCAGTACTGGACAGCCCAACACCGGGGAGCTGTTTTTT CASSTGQPNTGELFF 15 TRBJ2-2 TRBV12-3/TRBV12-4 . many
TGTGCCAGCAGCAGAAGCTGGACTACCTGGGGGCAGTACTTC CASSRSWTTWGQYF 14 TRBJ2-7 TRBV7-2 . many
TGTGCCAGCAGAACCCCCGGGCACACAAATGAGCAGTTCTTC CASRTPGHTNEQFF 14 TRBJ2-1 TRBV7-2 . many
TGTGCCATCAGTGAGTCACGGGGGAGAGACTATGGCTACACCTTC CAISESRGRDYGYTF 15 TRBJ1-2 TRBV10-3 . many
TGTGCCAGCAGCTCCCGCGTTAGATCGGGACAGGGGAGGAACACCGGGGAGCTGTTTTTT CASSSRVRSGQGRNTGELFF 20 TRBJ2-2 TRBV7-1 TRBD1 many
TGTGCCAGCACCCCGGGGGGGAAACTCCGCTACGAGCAGTACTTC CASTPGGKLRYEQYF 15 TRBJ2-7 TRBV6-1 TRBD2 .
TGTGCCAGCAGTGAAATTTCTGCAGGTTCCTACGAGCAGTACTTC CASSEISAGSYEQYF 15 TRBJ2-7 TRBV2 . many
TGTGCCAGCAGCCCGTTCGGCGGGGGACAGGGTACCCAGTACTTC CASSPFGGGQGTQYF 15 TRBJ2-5 TRBV9 TRBD1 .
TGTGCCAGCACCCCAAACGCTGAAGCTTTCTTT CASTPNAEAFF 11 TRBJ1-1 TRBV12-3/TRBV12-4 . once
TGTGCCAGCAGTTTATTGCAGGGAAACGAGCAGTACTTC CASSLLQGNEQYF 13 TRBJ2-7 TRBV27 . many